The T cell receptor (beta chain) described here comes from a study of T cells in localized non-small cell lung cancer. Study findings and constraints: Of the tissues analyzed, uninvolved adjacent lung showed maximal T cell clonality, greater than tumor. Paired adjacent lung recovered a median roughly 54 of the top 100 tumor clones.

This clone showed up just a few times. What it binds is not known. V was clipped by 5 bases and J by 4 bases, with 14 bases between them. Germline CDR1 reads MNHGY; CDR2 reads SAAAGT. The CDR3 covers 14 residues. This table comes from immunoSEQ multiplex PCR, and its TCRdb copy is limited to in-frame clones, with some not included. The sample records 4,100 or so clones, 30% to 40% being singletons. The TCR was taken from a man between 40 and 70 years old with stage II squamous cell lung carcinoma. This specimen was lung tumor tissue, taken before any cancer treatment. V is TRBV6-8 and J is TRBJ1-1; D perhaps matches TRBD1 (6 bases). In DNA, the CDR3 is TGTGCCAGCAGTAGGGGGACAAAAGGCACTGAAGCTTTCTTT. Its translation: CASSRGTKGTEAFF.